The clone carrying this T cell receptor beta chain was seen only a few times. The antigen remains unidentified. The data stem from a study of T cell responses to AZD1222 COVID-19 vaccine. TCRdb's table, derived via immunoSEQ multiplex PCR, lists solely in-frame clones and lacks some. The sample has 150,000 to 200,000 clones; approximately 92% are singletons. Overall study results and limits: Sampled repertoires all dated from after the peak T cell response.

Germline CDR1 and CDR2: SGHKS and YYEKEE (reference sequence). V lost 7 bases and J lost 2, with 6 bases in between. CDR3 length: 11 residues. Here the sequenced sample was peripheral blood, taken on day 0 of AZD1222 vaccination. V gene TRBV5-5 combines with J gene TRBJ1-2; TRBD1 might be the D (5 bases). This TCR derives from an adult in good health. Here the CDR3 reads CASGANYGYTF. Written as DNA, the CDR3 is TGTGCCAGCGGGGCGAACTATGGCTACACCTTC.